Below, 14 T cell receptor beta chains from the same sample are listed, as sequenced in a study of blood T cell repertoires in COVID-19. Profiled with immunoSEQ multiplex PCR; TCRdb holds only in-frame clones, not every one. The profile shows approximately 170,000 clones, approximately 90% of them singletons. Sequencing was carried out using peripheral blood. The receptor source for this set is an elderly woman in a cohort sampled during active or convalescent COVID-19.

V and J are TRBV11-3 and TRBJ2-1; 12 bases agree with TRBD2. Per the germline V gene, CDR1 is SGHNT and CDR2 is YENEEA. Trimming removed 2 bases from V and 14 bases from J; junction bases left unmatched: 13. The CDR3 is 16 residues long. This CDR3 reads CASSLFELAGGSVKFF. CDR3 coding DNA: TGTGCCAGCAGCTTATTTGAGCTAGCGGGGGGGTCCGTTAAGTTCTTC.

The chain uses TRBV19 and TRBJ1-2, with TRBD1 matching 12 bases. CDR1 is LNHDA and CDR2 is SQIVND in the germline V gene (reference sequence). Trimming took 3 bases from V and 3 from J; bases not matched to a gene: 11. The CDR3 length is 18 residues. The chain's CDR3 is CASSMAGDRGPYYYGYTF. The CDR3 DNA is TGTGCCAGTAGTATGGCGGGGGACAGGGGGCCCTACTACTATGGCTACACCTTC.

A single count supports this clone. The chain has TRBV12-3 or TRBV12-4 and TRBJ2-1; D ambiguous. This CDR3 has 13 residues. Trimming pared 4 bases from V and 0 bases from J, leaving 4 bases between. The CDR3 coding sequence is TGTGCCAGCAGTTCCCTCTCCTACAATGAGCAGTTCTTC. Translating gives CASSSLSYNEQFF.

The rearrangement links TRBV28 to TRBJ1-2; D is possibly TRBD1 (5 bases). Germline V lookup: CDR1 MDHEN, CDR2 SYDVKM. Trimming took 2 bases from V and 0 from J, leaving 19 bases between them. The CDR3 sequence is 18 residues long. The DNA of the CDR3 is TGTGCCAGCAGTTTACCGGGCACAGGTCGGAGAGCTAACTATGGCTACACCTTC. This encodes CASSLPGTGRRANYGYTF.

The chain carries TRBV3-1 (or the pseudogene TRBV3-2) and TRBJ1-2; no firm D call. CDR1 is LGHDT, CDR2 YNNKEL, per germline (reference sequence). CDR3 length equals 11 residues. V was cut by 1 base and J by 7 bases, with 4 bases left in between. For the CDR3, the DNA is TGTGCCAGCAGCCAAGCCAGTGGCTACACCTTC. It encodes CASSQASGYTF.

CDR3 in DNA: TGTGCCAGCAGCTCAGATGAGGGGACAGGGAGCAATCAGCCCCAGCATTTT. This sequence encodes CASSSDEGTGSNQPQHF. The V gene is TRBV7-9, the J gene TRBJ1-5; 9 bases agree with TRBD1. The CDR3 runs to 17 residues. Germline V gene lookup returns CDR1 SEHNR and CDR2 FQNEAQ (reference sequence). Trimming cost V 4 bases and J 1 base; bases outside gene matches: 8.

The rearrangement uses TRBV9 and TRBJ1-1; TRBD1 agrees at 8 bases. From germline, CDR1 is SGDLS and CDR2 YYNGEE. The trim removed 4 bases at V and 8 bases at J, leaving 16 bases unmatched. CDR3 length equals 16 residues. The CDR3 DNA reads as TGTGCCAGCAGCCCTCGACAGGGGTTCAGCACGCTAGAAGCTTTCTTT. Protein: CASSPRQGFSTLEAFF.

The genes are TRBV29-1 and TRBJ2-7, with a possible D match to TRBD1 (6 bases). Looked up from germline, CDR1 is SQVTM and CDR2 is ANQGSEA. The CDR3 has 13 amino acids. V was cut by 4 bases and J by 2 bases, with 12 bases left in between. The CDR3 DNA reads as TGCAGCGTTGCTATCGCAGGGGCCTACGAGCAGTACTTC. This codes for CSVAIAGAYEQYF.

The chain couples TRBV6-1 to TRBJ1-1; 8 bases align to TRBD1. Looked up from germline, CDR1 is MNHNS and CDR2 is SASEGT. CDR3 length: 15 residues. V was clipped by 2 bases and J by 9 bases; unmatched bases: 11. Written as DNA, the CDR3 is TGTGCCAGCAGTGAATACTGGACAGGGACAGAACAAGCTTTCTTT. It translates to CASSEYWTGTEQAFF.

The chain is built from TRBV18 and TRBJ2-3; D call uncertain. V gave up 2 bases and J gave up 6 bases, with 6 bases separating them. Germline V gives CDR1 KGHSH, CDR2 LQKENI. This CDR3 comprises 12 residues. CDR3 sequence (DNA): TGTGCCAGCTCACCAGGGCCCGATACGCAGTATTTT. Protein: CASSPGPDTQYF. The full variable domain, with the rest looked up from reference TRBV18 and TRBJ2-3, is NAGVMQNPRHLVRRRGQEARLRCSPMKGHSHVYWYRQLPEEGLKFMVYLQKENIIDESGMPKERFSAEFPKEGPSILRIQQVVRGDSAAYFCASSPGPDTQYFGPGTRLTVL.

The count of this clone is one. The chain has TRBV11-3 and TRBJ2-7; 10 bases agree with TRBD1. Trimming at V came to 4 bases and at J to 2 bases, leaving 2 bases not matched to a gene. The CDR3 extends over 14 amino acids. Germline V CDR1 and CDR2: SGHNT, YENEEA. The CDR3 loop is CASSWDRGPYEQYF. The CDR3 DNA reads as TGTGCCAGCAGCTGGGACAGGGGCCCCTACGAGCAGTACTTC.

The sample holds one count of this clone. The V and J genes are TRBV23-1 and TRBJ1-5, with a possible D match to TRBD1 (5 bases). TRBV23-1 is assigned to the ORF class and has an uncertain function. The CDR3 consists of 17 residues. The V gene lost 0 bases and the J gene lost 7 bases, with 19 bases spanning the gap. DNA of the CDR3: TGCGCCAGCAGTCAATCGGGGGGGGAGGGTCGATGGCAGCCCCAGCATTTT. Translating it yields CASSQSGGEGRWQPQHF.

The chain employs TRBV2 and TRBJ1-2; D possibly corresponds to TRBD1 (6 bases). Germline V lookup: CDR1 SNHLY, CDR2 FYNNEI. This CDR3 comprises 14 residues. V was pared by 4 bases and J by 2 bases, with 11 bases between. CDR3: CASSGTGKNYGYTF. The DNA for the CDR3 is TGTGCCAGCAGTGGCACAGGGAAGAACTATGGCTACACCTTC.

In DNA, the CDR3 is TGTGCCAGCAGTGAACTTCGGGGCACTGAAGCTTTCTTT. It is translated as CASSELRGTEAFF. The chain employs TRBV6-1 and TRBJ1-1; D call uncertain. Trimming shortened V by 2 bases and J by 4 bases, and 8 bases separated the two germline ends. Germline loops: CDR1 MNHNS, CDR2 SASEGT. The CDR3 loop spans 13 amino acids.